This T cell receptor beta chain was retrieved from a study of siplizumab effects on memory and regulatory T cells (dated by TCRdb to the late 2010s). Study-wide context: The study examined how the anti-CD2 antibody siplizumab affects alloreactive T-cell subsets in allogeneic mixed lymphocyte reactions built from human PBMCs.

Turning to this clone: This receptor's antigen is unknown. No qualities accompany the bases; no much larger clone lies one base away.

The CDR3 goes from the cysteine to the phenylalanine over 15 residues. Just the 45-base CDR3 DNA is kept, in frame starting at base 1. Based on the germline V gene, the CDR1 and CDR2 sequences are LGHNA and YNFKEQ. Broad study findings and their caveats: Compared with memory T cells, unstimulated naive T cells appeared more diverse, and naive cells seemed to make a substantial contribution to the alloresponse. For roughly 75-96% of proliferating CD4+ or CD8+ clones, no naive or memory phenotype could be assigned. No functional confirmation was obtained for the suppressive function of proliferating Tregs from siplizumab cultures. Sequences below about 10^-5 frequency were poorly captured, so only a minor fraction of alloreactive clones could be mapped to unstimulated subsets. Of the alloreactive CD4+ clones that could be mapped, the Treg-derived share averaged around 70% with siplizumab compared with roughly 27% in control reactions. Siplizumab significantly lowered the cumulative frequency of alloreactive sequences that could be traced to unstimulated CD4+ memory T cells.

Library preparation used the immunoSEQ multiplex PCR assay. Around 9.9 x 10^4 TCR templates per sample were assayed by the deep sequencing platform. Genomic DNA extracted from sorted T cells was the material used for TCRbeta CDR3 sequencing. Per the original workflow: Clonal analysis of TCRbeta CDR3 data was done in the R programming language. Unstimulated samples were compared with post-reaction CFSE-low samples to define alloreactive CD4+ and CD8+ clones. Alloreactive CD4+ clones were assigned to regulatory or non-regulatory origin by matching sequences to sorted unstimulated Treg and non-Treg repertoires. Not all clones reach the TCRdb copy of this immuneACCESS table, which keeps in-frame sequences only. Checked studies attribute under half of the gap to unresolved V genes and leave the rest unexplained. The V and J calls and clone size are taken from that table; D and trimming were inferred from the DNA. This sample lists roughly 100,000 clones; roughly 95% were detected once. The ten most abundant clones make up 0.025% to 0.035% of the sample.

In three donor pairs, further sequencing was done on unstimulated CD8+ naive, CD4+ memory, CD8+ TEMRA, CD4+ naive and CD8+ effector memory subsets. Sorted unstimulated T cells and proliferating T cells recovered from mixed lymphocyte reactions were subjected to TCRbeta CDR3 sequencing. Fresh whole blood from 9 to 11 HLA-typed healthy donors was used to isolate PBMCs. The origin of this receptor is a human donor in good health. Specimen: naive CD4+ T cells sorted from blood. The sample's cell subset or site, from its label and the paper: unstimulated naive T cells. The receptor chain draws on TRBV4-2 and TRBJ2-5; TRBD1 is possibly the D segment (6 matching bases). The J call may be in error: the DNA end matches TRBJ2-7 better. The DNA reads as follows: TGTGCCAGCAGCCTTGAGCAGGGGCTCTCCTACGAGCAGTACTTC. Translated, it reads CASSLEQGLSYEQYF.